These 31 T cell receptor beta chains were sequenced from one sample in a study of cytomegalovirus exposure and HLA in healthy donors. Both 60 Vbeta primers and 13 Jbeta primers went into the PCR. Only in-frame clones appear in the TCRdb table, and some are missing; sequencing was by immunoSEQ multiplex PCR. The sample shows about 170,000 clones, around 81% of them seen only once. Sample: PBMCs. These receptor sequences come from a woman between 18 and 29 years old in good health and CMV-seropositive.

This clone was seen more than once but under ten times. The chain combines TRBV30 with TRBJ1-5, with D possibly matching TRBD1 (6 bases). V was trimmed by 5 bases and J by 5 bases, leaving 13 bases between them. The germline CDR1 and CDR2 sequences are GTSNPN and SVGIG (reference sequence). The CDR3 runs 13 residues. The CDR3 spells CAWARTEDQPQHF. The DNA of the CDR3 is TGTGCCTGGGCCCGGACAGAGGATCAGCCCCAGCATTTT.

This sequence joins TRBV23-1 and TRBJ2-5, with 9 bases identical to TRBD1. Being an ORF, TRBV23-1 has a function that is uncertain. The length of the CDR3 is 11 residues. After removal of 6 bases from V and 12 bases from J, the junction contained 5 bases not matched to a gene. The CDR3 DNA follows: TGCGCCAGCAGCCGGACAGGGGAGAAGTACTTC. Its translation: CASSRTGEKYF.

The chain combines TRBV2 with TRBJ2-3, with D perhaps TRBD2 (7 bases). V lost 2 bases to trimming and J lost 4 bases, with 16 bases between them. The CDR3 spans 16 residues. Germline assignment: CDR1 SNHLY and CDR2 FYNNEI. The CDR3 DNA sequence: TGTGCCAGCAGTGAACTTGGGGGGGGGCCGGCAGATACGCAGTATTTT. Amino acids: CASSELGGGPADTQYF.

The chain combines TRBV29-1 with TRBJ2-7; possible D gene TRBD1, 6 bases. CDR1 SQVTM and CDR2 ANQGSEA come from the germline V gene. This CDR3 is 11 amino acids long. V was trimmed by 6 bases and J by 4 bases, leaving 10 bases between them. The CDR3 sequence is CSVSDRYEQYF. The CDR3 coding sequence is TGCAGCGTCTCGGACAGATACGAGCAGTACTTC.

The chain has TRBV5-1 and TRBJ1-2; 12 bases are a match to TRBD1. Germline assignment: CDR1 SGHRS and CDR2 YFSETQ. This CDR3 is 20 amino acids long. Trimming removed 3 bases from V and 7 bases from J; junction bases left unmatched: 22. The CDR3 loop reads CASSSGQGAGGTGLLTGYTF. For the CDR3, the DNA is TGCGCCAGCAGCTCGGGACAGGGGGCGGGGGGGACCGGTCTCCTCACTGGCTACACCTTC.

V gene TRBV28 combines with J gene TRBJ1-5; 7 bases line up with TRBD1. Germline assignment: CDR1 MDHEN and CDR2 SYDVKM. Trimming cost V 6 bases and J 0 bases; bases outside gene matches: 11. CDR3 size: 17 residues. For the CDR3, the DNA is TGTGCCAGCAGCAGGGGGGACAGTGGGGCTAGCAATCAGCCCCAGCATTTT. This translates into CASSRGDSGASNQPQHF. The variable domain in full, with the rest retrieved from reference TRBV28 and TRBJ1-5, is DVKVTQSSRYLVKRTGEKVFLECVQDMDHENMFWYRQDPGLGLRLIYFSYDVKMKEKGDIPEGYSVSREKKERFSLILESASTNQTSMYLCASSRGDSGASNQPQHFGDGTRLSIL.

The rearrangement uses TRBV13 and TRBJ2-1, with TRBD2 identical over 10 bases. After removal of 5 bases from V and 0 bases from J, the junction contained 16 bases not matched to a gene. Per germline, CDR1 PRHDT and CDR2 FYEKMQ (reference sequence). CDR3 size: 20 residues. The chain's CDR3 is CASSPRLAGTASRSYNEQFF. The CDR3 DNA reads as TGTGCCAGCAGCCCCCGACTAGCGGGCACCGCCAGTCGCTCCTACAATGAGCAGTTCTTC.

The rearrangement joins TRBV11-3 to TRBJ2-2, with unresolved D. The CDR3 has 14 amino acids. Trimming removed 2 bases at V and 1 base at J, with 5 bases between. CDR1 and CDR2 (germline): SGHNT, YENEEA. The CDR3 here is CASSLYGNTGELFF. CDR3 DNA sequence: TGTGCCAGCAGCTTATACGGGAACACCGGGGAGCTGTTTTTT.

The chain employs TRBV6-1 and TRBJ2-1; 11 bases align to TRBD1. The CDR3 length is 14 residues. Unmatched junction bases numbered 9, after V lost 10 bases and J lost 7 bases. The germline gives CDR1 MNHNS, CDR2 SASEGT. The CDR3 is CATLGQGVRNEQFF. CDR3 coding DNA: TGTGCCACCCTGGGACAGGGGGTCCGAAATGAGCAGTTCTTC.

The chain couples TRBV11-2 to TRBJ1-3; D not resolved. The CDR3 has 16 residues. Trimming pared 2 bases from V and 0 bases from J, leaving 11 bases between. CDR1 is SGHAT and CDR2 is FQNNGV in the germline V gene. DNA of the CDR3: TGTGCCAGCAGCTTATTCAGTCTGAACTCTGGAAACACCATATATTTT. It codes for CASSLFSLNSGNTIYF.

The chain joins TRBV6-5 to TRBJ1-5, with 7 bases lining up with TRBD1. Germline V CDR1 and CDR2: MNHEY, SVGAGI. This CDR3 is 15 amino acids long. The trim removed 5 bases at V and 0 bases at J, leaving 4 bases unmatched. This CDR3 is CASSPRGNSNQPQHF. Here the CDR3 DNA reads TGTGCCAGCAGTCCCAGGGGGAATAGCAATCAGCCCCAGCATTTT.

The table lists this clone with a count of one. This sequence joins TRBV5-8 and TRBJ2-5; D ambiguous. There are 9 residues in the CDR3. Germline CDR1 reads SGHTS; CDR2 reads YDEGEE. With 2 bases removed from V and 11 bases from J, the gap between germline ends came to 4 bases. CDR3 sequence: CASSLEQYF. The DNA for the CDR3 is TGTGCCAGCAGCTTAGAGCAGTACTTC. The variable domain in full, with the rest retrieved from reference TRBV5-8 and TRBJ2-5, is EAGVTQSPTHLIKTRGQQATLRCSPISGHTSVYWYQQALGLGLQFLLWYDEGEERNRGNFPPRFSGRQFPNYSSELNVNALELEDSALYLCASSLEQYFGPGTRLLVL.

In this sample, this clone turned up a few times. The chain recombines TRBV6-5 with TRBJ1-3; TRBD1 agrees at 7 bases. The V gene's germline CDR1 is MNHEY and CDR2 SVGAGI. V lost 6 bases, J lost 2 bases, and 4 bases stayed unmatched. The CDR3 runs to 14 residues. CDR3 loop: CASRTDRAGNTIYF. The CDR3 DNA follows: TGTGCCAGCAGAACCGACAGGGCTGGAAACACCATATATTTT.

This sequence joins TRBV7-9 and TRBJ2-3, with TRBD2 matching over 11 bases. The CDR3 contains 16 residues. The germline V gene has CDR1 SEHNR and CDR2 FQNEAQ (reference sequence). V dropped 5 bases and J dropped 0; count of bases not matched to a gene: 4. The CDR3 bases are TGTGCCAGCAGCCCGGGACTAGCGGCTAGCACAGATACGCAGTATTTT. Translating it yields CASSPGLAASTDTQYF.

This sequence joins TRBV7-9 and TRBJ1-1; TRBD1 agrees at 7 bases. CDR1 is SEHNR and CDR2 is FQNEAQ in the germline V gene (reference sequence). The trim removed 5 bases at V and 6 bases at J, leaving 12 bases unmatched. The CDR3 has 15 residues. The DNA of the CDR3 is TGTGCCAGCAGCACCCAGGGGGGTCCAAAATCTGAAGCTTTCTTT. Translated, it gives CASSTQGGPKSEAFF.

This clone was seen a handful of times. This chain joins TRBV30 and TRBJ1-1, with TRBD1 matching 9 bases. V dropped 5 bases and J dropped 6; count of bases not matched to a gene: 7. The CDR3 contains 13 residues. Germline CDR1 is GTSNPN and CDR2 is SVGIG (reference sequence). The CDR3 nucleotides read TGTGCCTGGCTTACAGGGGGCTGGGCTGAAGCTTTCTTT. Its translation is CAWLTGGWAEAFF.

The rearrangement joins TRBV19 to TRBJ1-1; TRBD1 aligns across 8 bases. The V segment lost 3 bases and the J segment 11 bases; nucleotides outside the gene matches: 14. CDR1 is LNHDA, CDR2 SQIVND, per germline (reference sequence). The CDR3 extends over 15 amino acids. The CDR3 loop is CASSILGGGQGTAFF. The CDR3 bases are TGTGCCAGTAGTATTCTCGGTGGTGGACAGGGAACGGCTTTCTTT.

This chain connects TRBV28 to TRBJ2-7; a weak D match, TRBD2 (7 bases). CDR1 and CDR2 (germline): MDHEN, SYDVKM. V was clipped by 6 bases and J by 3 bases, with 21 bases between them. The length of the CDR3 is 16 residues. As DNA, the CDR3 is TGTGCCAGCAGCCCCCTAAACACGGGGGGCATCTACGAGCAGTACTTC. This encodes CASSPLNTGGIYEQYF. Filled out from reference TRBV28 and TRBJ2-7, the complete variable domain reads DVKVTQSSRYLVKRTGEKVFLECVQDMDHENMFWYRQDPGLGLRLIYFSYDVKMKEKGDIPEGYSVSREKKERFSLILESASTNQTSMYLCASSPLNTGGIYEQYFGPGTRLTVT.

J is TRBJ1-2 and V is TRBV18, with unresolved D. The CDR3 consists of 16 residues. The germline gives CDR1 KGHSH, CDR2 LQKENI. Trimming left V 3 bases short and J 2 bases short, with 16 bases between. The chain's CDR3 is CASSPNPGVTNYGYTF. CDR3 sequence (DNA): TGTGCCAGCTCACCCAACCCCGGGGTCACCAACTATGGCTACACCTTC.

This clone was seen a few times. The V gene is TRBV30, the J gene TRBJ1-6; D is unclear. The CDR3 length is 15 residues. The germline CDR1 and CDR2 sequences are GTSNPN and SVGIG (reference sequence). Trimming left V 1 base short and J 7 bases short, with 14 bases between. This CDR3 is CAWSAEDWFNSPLHF. CDR3 coding DNA: TGTGCCTGGAGTGCGGAAGACTGGTTCAATTCACCCCTCCACTTT.

This sequence joins TRBV10-2 and TRBJ2-3; D unclear. The length of the CDR3 is 12 residues. V dropped 4 bases and J dropped 2 bases, with 4 bases sitting between them. The germline V gene encodes CDR1 WSHSY and CDR2 SAAADI. The CDR3 reads CASSAYTDTQYF. CDR3 coding DNA: TGCGCCAGCAGTGCTTACACAGATACGCAGTATTTT.

The chain links TRBV5-5 to TRBJ1-2, with D possibly matching TRBD1 (5 bases). The CDR3 extends over 13 amino acids. V lost 5 bases to trimming and J lost 3 bases, with 11 bases between them. Germline CDR1 SGHKS, CDR2 YYEKEE (reference sequence). Written as DNA, the CDR3 is TGTGCCAGCAGGGGGCGATCCTACTATGGCTACACCTTC. It yields the protein CASRGRSYYGYTF.

The V gene is TRBV5-1, the J gene TRBJ2-7, with TRBD1 identical over 7 bases. Germline values: CDR1 SGHRS, CDR2 YFSETQ. CDR3 size: 14 residues. Trimming at V came to 5 bases and at J to 7 bases, leaving 12 bases not matched to a gene. The CDR3 DNA sequence: TGCGCCAGCAGAGCGAGCGACAGGGTTAGGGAGCAGTACTTC. Its translation: CASRASDRVREQYF.

The V and J genes are TRBV9 and TRBJ1-4, with TRBD1 identical over 8 bases. Germline trimming cut 0 bases from V and 5 bases from J; bases unmatched to any gene: 6. The CDR3 is 16 amino acids. Germline CDR1 is SGDLS and CDR2 is YYNGEE. CDR3 in DNA: TGTGCCAGCAGCGTAGCTCCGACAGGGGTAAATGAAAAACTGTTTTTT. It is translated as CASSVAPTGVNEKLFF.

The J gene is TRBJ1-5, the V gene TRBV5-3; D unclear. TRBV5-3 is an ORF, with its function uncertain. Trimming took 4 bases from V and 6 from J, leaving 5 bases between them. CDR3 length: 11 amino acids. The CDR3 region has the DNA TGTGCCAGAAGCCGGTGTCAGCCCCAGCATTTT. Translating it yields CARSRCQPQHF.

This clone occurred once. The chain is built from TRBV5-4 and TRBJ2-5, with D perhaps matching TRBD1 (6 bases). Germline assignment: CDR1 SGHNT and CDR2 YYREEE (reference sequence). The CDR3 loop spans 14 amino acids. Trimming shortened V by 5 bases and J by 4 bases, and 15 bases separated the two germline ends. The DNA of the CDR3 is TGTGCCAGCAGGGACGCTGGGGGCGCAGAGACCCAGTACTTC. It encodes CASRDAGGAETQYF.

The chain carries TRBV7-2 and TRBJ1-6, with D perhaps matching TRBD1 (5 bases). V was trimmed by 9 bases and J by 5 bases, leaving 20 bases between them. This CDR3 is built from 16 residues. Germline-derived CDR1 and CDR2 are SGHTA and FQGNSA. CDR3 DNA: TGTGCCAGTTCCCCACATGGCGGGACCAATAATTCACCCCTCCACTTT. This translates into CASSPHGGTNNSPLHF.

This chain links TRBV5-4 with TRBJ2-2; 8 bases are a match to TRBD2. The CDR3 extends over 16 amino acids. CDR1 and CDR2 (germline): SGHNT, YYREEE (reference sequence). V shed 3 bases, J shed 1 base, and the junction held 5 bases outside the gene matches. CDR3 sequence (DNA): TGTGCCAGCAGCTACGGCGGGGGGATGAACACCGGGGAGCTGTTTTTT. Translated, it gives CASSYGGGMNTGELFF.

The chain carries TRBV13 and TRBJ2-5; D possibly corresponds to TRBD2 (6 bases). Trimming pared 1 base from V and 2 bases from J, leaving 11 bases between. Germline assignment: CDR1 PRHDT and CDR2 FYEKMQ (reference sequence). There are 15 residues in the CDR3. This CDR3 is CASSLDHGTQETQYF. The CDR3 DNA sequence: TGTGCCAGCAGCTTAGATCACGGGACTCAAGAGACCCAGTACTTC.

The table lists this clone with a count of one. The J gene is TRBJ1-2, the V gene TRBV5-1; 7 bases agree with TRBD1. The CDR3 sequence is 13 residues long. The germline V gene has CDR1 SGHRS and CDR2 YFSETQ. Germline trimming cut 0 bases from V and 8 bases from J; bases unmatched to any gene: 4. CDR3 amino acids: CASSLEAGGGYTF. CDR3 coding DNA: TGCGCCAGCAGCTTGGAGGCAGGGGGAGGCTACACCTTC.

This chain links TRBV9 with TRBJ1-3; the D is unclear. V lost 0 bases, J lost 4 bases, and 11 bases lay in between. The germline V gene has CDR1 SGDLS and CDR2 YYNGEE. This CDR3 has 15 amino acids. CDR3 sequence reads: CASSVEVGQGNTIYF. The CDR3 DNA reads as TGTGCCAGCAGCGTAGAGGTTGGGCAAGGAAACACCATATATTTT.